Below are 11 T cell receptor beta chains sequenced from a single sample in a study of cytomegalovirus exposure and HLA in healthy donors. PCR primers comprised 60 Vbeta and 13 Jbeta primers. Generated by immunoSEQ multiplex PCR, the TCRdb table keeps only in-frame clones and is missing some. Among some 110,000 clones listed, about 62% were seen once. Specimen: PBMCs. These receptors were obtained from a woman aged 40-49 years in good health and CMV-seropositive.

The chain combines TRBV5-1 with TRBJ2-2, with D possibly being TRBD1 (5 bases). CDR1 and CDR2 (germline): SGHRS, YFSETQ. Trimming stripped 1 base from V and 6 bases from J, with 7 bases between. The CDR3 runs 13 residues. The CDR3 sequence is CASSLPGSGELFF. The CDR3 nucleotides are TGCGCCAGCAGCTTGCCAGGGTCCGGGGAGCTGTTTTTT.

This chain connects TRBV11-3 to TRBJ1-1; D uncertain. The ends were cut back, 0 bases at V and 1 base at J, with 3 bases in the middle. The CDR3 totals 13 residues. Germline CDR1 is SGHNT and CDR2 is YENEEA. The CDR3 coding sequence is TGTGCCAGCAGCTTAGATCGGAACACTGAAGCTTTCTTT. The encoded protein is CASSLDRNTEAFF.

A remark on this clone: This sample includes further DNA sequences coding for the same CDR3. The V call is TRBV7-2, the J call TRBJ2-3, with 11 bases lining up with TRBD2. Germline CDR1 reads SGHTA; CDR2 reads FQGNSA. V dropped 0 bases and J dropped 5; count of bases not matched to a gene: 1. This CDR3 has 15 amino acids. DNA for the CDR3: TGTGCCAGCAGCTTAGCAACTAGCGGGAGAGATACGCAGTATTTT. As protein: CASSLATSGRDTQYF.

V and J are TRBV19 and TRBJ2-3; the D is unclear. Trimming took 10 bases from V and 1 from J, leaving 12 bases between them. The CDR3 totals 13 residues. Germline V CDR1 and CDR2: LNHDA, SQIVND (reference sequence). The CDR3 nucleotides read TGTGCCACCAAAGGTCTAGGCACAGATACGCAGTATTTT. Translated, it gives CATKGLGTDTQYF.

The chain couples TRBV2 to TRBJ2-4, with TRBD1 matching over 8 bases. Trimming cost V 6 bases and J 9 bases; bases outside gene matches: 7. Germline V gene sequence: CDR1 SNHLY, CDR2 FYNNEI. This CDR3 spans 13 amino acids. CDR3 protein: CASRTRDRTIQYF. CDR3 nucleotides: TGTGCCAGCAGAACCCGGGACAGGACCATTCAGTACTTC.

The J gene is TRBJ2-7, the V gene TRBV11-3; TRBD1 matches 7 bases. V was pared by 7 bases and J by 2 bases, with 5 bases of the junction left unmatched. Per the germline V gene, CDR1 is SGHNT and CDR2 is YENEEA. This CDR3 contains 13 residues. CDR3 loop: CASTPGTAYEQYF. CDR3 DNA: TGTGCCAGCACCCCCGGGACAGCCTACGAGCAGTACTTC.

The V and J genes are TRBV5-6 and TRBJ2-6; D gene unclear. Germline values: CDR1 SGHDT, CDR2 YYEEEE. This CDR3 contains 13 residues. V was trimmed by 1 base and J by 4 bases, leaving 3 bases between them. The CDR3 DNA reads TGTGCCAGCAGCTTGACAGGGGCCAACGTCCTGACTTTC. This codes for CASSLTGANVLTF.

Concerning this clone: Other DNA sequences in this specimen translate into the identical CDR3. This chain connects TRBV7-8 to TRBJ2-2; tentative D call: TRBD1 (6 bases). From germline, CDR1 is SGHVS and CDR2 FQNEAQ. This CDR3 is 16 amino acids long. Trimming took 6 bases from V and 3 from J, leaving 17 bases between them. The CDR3 coding sequence is TGTGCCAGCAGGGCAGGGGTTTCCCTCGACACCGGGGAGCTGTTTTTT. Translating gives CASRAGVSLDTGELFF.

V is TRBV6-5 and J is TRBJ2-3, with 10 nucleotides matching TRBD2. CDR1 is MNHEY and CDR2 is SVGAGI in the germline V gene. With V trimmed by 4 bases and J by 2 bases, 6 bases remained unmatched. The CDR3 runs to 16 residues. The chain's CDR3 is CASSSKAGGNTDTQYF. CDR3 sequence (DNA): TGTGCCAGCAGTTCCAAAGCGGGGGGGAACACAGATACGCAGTATTTT.

The chain carries TRBV6-5 and TRBJ1-1; D is perhaps TRBD1 (6 bases). This CDR3 contains 14 residues. V lost 7 bases and J 3 bases, leaving 15 bases between the germline ends. The germline V gene encodes CDR1 MNHEY and CDR2 SVGAGI. CDR3 sequence (DNA): TGTGCCAGCACCTCACGACAGGAAGACACTGAAGCTTTCTTT. This encodes CASTSRQEDTEAFF.

The chain joins TRBV19 to TRBJ1-1, with no clear D. V was trimmed by 7 bases and J by 0 bases, leaving 9 bases between them. The CDR3 sequence is 13 residues long. CDR1 is LNHDA and CDR2 is SQIVND in the germline V gene (reference sequence). CDR3 bases: TGTGCCAGTAAACTCAGGTTGAACACTGAAGCTTTCTTT. It specifies CASKLRLNTEAFF. Based on the CDR3 plus reference TRBV19 and TRBJ1-1, the full variable domain is DGGITQSPKYLFRKEGQNVTLSCEQNLNHDAMYWYRQDPGQGLRLIYYSQIVNDFQKGDIAEGYSVSREKKESFPLTVTSAQKNPTAFYLCASKLRLNTEAFFGQGTRLTVV.